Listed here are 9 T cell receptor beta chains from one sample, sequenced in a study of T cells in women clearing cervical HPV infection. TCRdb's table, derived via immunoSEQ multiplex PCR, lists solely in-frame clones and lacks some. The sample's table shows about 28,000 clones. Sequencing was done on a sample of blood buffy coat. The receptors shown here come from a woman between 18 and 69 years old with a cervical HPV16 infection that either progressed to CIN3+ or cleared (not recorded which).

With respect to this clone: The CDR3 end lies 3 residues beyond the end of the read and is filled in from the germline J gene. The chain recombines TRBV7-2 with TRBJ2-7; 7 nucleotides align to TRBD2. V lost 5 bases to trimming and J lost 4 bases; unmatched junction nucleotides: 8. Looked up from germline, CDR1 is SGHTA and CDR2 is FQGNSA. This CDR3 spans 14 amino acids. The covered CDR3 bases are TGTGCCAGCAGCCTCGGGGGGTTTTCGTACGAG. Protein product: CASSLGGFSYE. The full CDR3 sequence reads CASSLGGFSYEQYF.

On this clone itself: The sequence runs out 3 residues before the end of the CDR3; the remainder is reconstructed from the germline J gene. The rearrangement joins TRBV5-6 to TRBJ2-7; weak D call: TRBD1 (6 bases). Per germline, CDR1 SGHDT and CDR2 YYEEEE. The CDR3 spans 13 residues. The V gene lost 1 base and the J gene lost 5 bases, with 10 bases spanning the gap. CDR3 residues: CASSLYGGNEQYF. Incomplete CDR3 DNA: TGTGCCAGCAGCTTGTATGGGGGCAACGAG. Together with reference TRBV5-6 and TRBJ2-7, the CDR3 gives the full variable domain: DAGVTQSPTHLIKTRGQQVTLRCSPKSGHDTVSWYQQALGQGPQFIFQYYEEEERQRGNFPDRFSGHQFPNYSSELNVNALLLGDSALYLCASSLYGGNEQYFGPGTRLTVT.

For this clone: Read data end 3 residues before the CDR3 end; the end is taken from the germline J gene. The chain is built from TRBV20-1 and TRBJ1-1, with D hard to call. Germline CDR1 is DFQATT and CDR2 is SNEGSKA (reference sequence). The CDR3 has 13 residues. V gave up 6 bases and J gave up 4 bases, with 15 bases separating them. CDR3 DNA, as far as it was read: TGCAGTGCCTCTAGCGGAGGGTTCACTGAA. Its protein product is CSASSGGFTE. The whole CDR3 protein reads CSASSGGFTEAFF.

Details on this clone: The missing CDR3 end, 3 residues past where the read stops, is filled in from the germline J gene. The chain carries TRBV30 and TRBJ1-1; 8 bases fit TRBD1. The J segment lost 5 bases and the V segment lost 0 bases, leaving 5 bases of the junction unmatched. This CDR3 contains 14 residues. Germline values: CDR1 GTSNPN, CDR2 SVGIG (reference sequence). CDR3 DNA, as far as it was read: TGTGCCTGGAGTGTACAGGGGGAAGATACTGAA. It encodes CAWSVQGEDTE. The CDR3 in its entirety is CAWSVQGEDTEAFF.

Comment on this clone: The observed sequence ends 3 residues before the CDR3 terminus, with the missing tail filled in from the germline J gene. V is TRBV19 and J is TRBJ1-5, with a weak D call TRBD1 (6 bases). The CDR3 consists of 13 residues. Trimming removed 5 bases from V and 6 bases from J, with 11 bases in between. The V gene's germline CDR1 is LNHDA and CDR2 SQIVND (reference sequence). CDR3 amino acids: CASSPGDGQPQHF. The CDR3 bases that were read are TGTGCCAGTAGTCCAGGGGACGGTCAGCCC.

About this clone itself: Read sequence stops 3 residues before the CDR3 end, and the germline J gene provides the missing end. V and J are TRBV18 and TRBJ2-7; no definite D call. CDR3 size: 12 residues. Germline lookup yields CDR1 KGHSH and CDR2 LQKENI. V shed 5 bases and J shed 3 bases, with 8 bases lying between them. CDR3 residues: CASSEADYEQYF. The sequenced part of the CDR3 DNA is TGTGCCAGCTCAGAGGCAGACTACGAG.

The part of the CDR3 DNA that was read is TGCAGCGTTGGTCAGGGGGCGCGGGGTGAAAAA. Encoded protein: CSVGQGARGEK. The full CDR3 is CSVGQGARGEKLFF. J is TRBJ1-4 and V is TRBV29-1; 8 bases map to TRBD1. The read falls 3 residues short of the CDR3 end, and the missing part is taken from the germline J gene. The junction had 8 bases not matched to a gene; V was cut back by 4 bases and J by 7 bases. This CDR3 is 14 amino acids long. The germline gives CDR1 SQVTM, CDR2 ANQGSEA. Full variable domain (missing parts from reference TRBV29-1 and TRBJ1-4): SAVISQKPSRDICQRGTSLTIQCQVDSQVTMMFWYRQQPGQSLTLIATANQGSEATYESGFVIDKFPISRPNLTFSTLTVSNMSPEDSSIYLCSVGQGARGEKLFFGSGTQLSVL.

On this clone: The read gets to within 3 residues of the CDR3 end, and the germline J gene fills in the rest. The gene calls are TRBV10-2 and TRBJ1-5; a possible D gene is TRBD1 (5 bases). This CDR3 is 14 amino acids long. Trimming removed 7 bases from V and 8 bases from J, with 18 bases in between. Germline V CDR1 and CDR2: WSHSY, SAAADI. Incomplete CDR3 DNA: TGCGCCAGCAATTCAGGGATTGCCCCGGAGCCC. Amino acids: CASNSGIAPEP. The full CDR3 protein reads CASNSGIAPEPQHF.

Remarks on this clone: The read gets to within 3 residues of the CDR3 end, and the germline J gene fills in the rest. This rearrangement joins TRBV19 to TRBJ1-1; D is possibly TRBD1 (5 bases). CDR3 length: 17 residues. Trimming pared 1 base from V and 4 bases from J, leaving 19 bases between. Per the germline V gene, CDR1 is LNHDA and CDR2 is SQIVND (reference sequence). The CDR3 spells CASSIVGASYLGTEAFF. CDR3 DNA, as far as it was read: TGTGCCAGTAGTATAGTTGGGGCTTCCTACCTGGGCACTGAA.